This T cell receptor beta chain was found in a study of blood T cell repertoires in COVID-19. Turning to the study itself: The samples span acute and convalescent COVID-19 from the United States, Italy and Spain. T cells, B-cell-depleted T cells, or PBMCs provided the cDNA or gDNA that served as material.

Clones were sequenced by immunoSEQ multiplex PCR, and TCRdb holds only the in-frame ones, with some missing. The sample lists 300,000 to 450,000 clones; 80% to 90% were seen once. As concerns this clone: Other DNA sequences in this specimen translate into the identical CDR3.

Losses at the gene ends were 2 bases for V and 3 bases for J; bases not matched to a gene: 3. The CDR3 has 15 residues. CDR1 is MNHNY and CDR2 is SVGAGI in the germline V gene (reference sequence). Patients in Seattle were enrolled during active infection, then followed longitudinally. Material for sequencing was peripheral blood. The TCR was taken from a woman aged 55-70 years with COVID-19, enrolled during active disease. The chain couples TRBV6-6 to TRBJ1-1; TRBD1 matches at 10 bases. CDR3 loop: CASSYPGTGDTEAFF. The CDR3 nucleotides read TGTGCCAGCAGTTACCCGGGGACAGGGGACACTGAAGCTTTCTTT.